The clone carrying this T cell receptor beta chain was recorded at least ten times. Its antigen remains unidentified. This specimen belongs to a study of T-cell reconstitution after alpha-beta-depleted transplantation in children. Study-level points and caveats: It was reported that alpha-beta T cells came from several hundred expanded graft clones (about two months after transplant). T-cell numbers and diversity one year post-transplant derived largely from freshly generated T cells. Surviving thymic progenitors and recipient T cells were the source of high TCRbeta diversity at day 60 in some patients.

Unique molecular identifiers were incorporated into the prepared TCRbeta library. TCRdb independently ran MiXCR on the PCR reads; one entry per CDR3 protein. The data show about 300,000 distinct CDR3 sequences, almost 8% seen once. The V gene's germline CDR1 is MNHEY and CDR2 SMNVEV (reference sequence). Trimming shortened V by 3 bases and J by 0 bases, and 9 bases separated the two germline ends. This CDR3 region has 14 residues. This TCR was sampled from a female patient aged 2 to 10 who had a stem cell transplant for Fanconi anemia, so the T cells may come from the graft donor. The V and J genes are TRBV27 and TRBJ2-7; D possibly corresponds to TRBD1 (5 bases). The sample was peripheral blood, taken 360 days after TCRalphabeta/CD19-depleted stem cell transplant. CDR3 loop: CASSFSRDSYEQYF. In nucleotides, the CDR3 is TGTGCCAGCAGTTTCTCCAGGGACTCCTACGAGCAGTACTTC.